Presented here are 29 T cell receptor beta chains from one specimen sequenced in a study of a mutant IDH1 vaccine in newly diagnosed glioma. The repertoire was sequenced with immunoSEQ multiplex PCR; TCRdb's copy has only in-frame clones and lacks some. The sample contains 50,000 to 65,000 clones, more than 60% of which appear only once. Noted time point: baseline, week 1 (first vaccination visit). Documented treatment: pre-vaccination baseline after standard-of-care therapy. This specimen was PBMCs, taken from a glioma patient treated with radiotherapy, temozolomide or both. Every receptor here comes from a woman between 35 and 50 years old with glioma.

The V and J genes are TRBV7-8 and TRBJ1-5, with D hard to call. Germline CDR1 is SGHVS and CDR2 is FQNEAQ. This CDR3 is built from 16 residues. V lost 1 base to trimming and J lost 0 bases, with 10 bases between them. The DNA for the CDR3 is TGTGCCAGCAGCTTAGAGACGCGGTATAGCAATCAGCCCCAGCATTTT. Residues: CASSLETRYSNQPQHF.

The chain links TRBV7-2 to TRBJ1-5, with no clear D. The CDR3 has 14 amino acids. V lost 2 bases and J lost 1, with 6 bases in between. The germline gives CDR1 SGHTA, CDR2 FQGNSA. The CDR3 DNA sequence: TGTGCCAGCAGCTTATCAGTAAGCAATCAGCCCCAGCATTTT. Amino acid sequence: CASSLSVSNQPQHF.

CDR3 region: CASSPGGTGGALGELFF. The CDR3 DNA follows: TGTGCCAGCAGTCCGGGCGGGACAGGGGGCGCCCTTGGGGAGCTGTTTTTT. This sequence joins TRBV5-5 and TRBJ2-2; 12 bases are shared with TRBD1. The germline V gene has CDR1 SGHKS and CDR2 YYEKEE (reference sequence). The CDR3 extends over 17 amino acids. With V trimmed by 5 bases and J by 8 bases, 13 bases remained unmatched.

The rearrangement joins TRBV5-1 to TRBJ1-2; D possibly corresponds to TRBD1 (5 bases). The CDR3 runs 15 residues. CDR1 is SGHRS, CDR2 YFSETQ, per germline. Trimming took 2 bases from V and 7 from J, leaving 18 bases between them. The CDR3 DNA is TGCGCCAGCAGCTTACTCCCGGGACTTCAGGGTGGCTACACCTTC. Its translation is CASSLLPGLQGGYTF. The full variable domain, with the rest looked up from reference TRBV5-1 and TRBJ1-2, is KAGVTQTPRYLIKTRGQQVTLSCSPISGHRSVSWYQQTPGQGLQFLFEYFSETQRNKGNFPGRFSGRQFSNSRSEMNVSTLELGDSALYLCASSLLPGLQGGYTFGSGTRLTVV.

This clone was detected once. The chain joins TRBV7-2 to TRBJ2-3, with 9 bases that match TRBD2. The length of the CDR3 is 16 residues. Per the germline V gene, CDR1 is SGHTA and CDR2 is FQGNSA. J lost 0 bases, V lost 3 bases, and 4 bases had no gene match. CDR3 protein: CASSFSSGVSTDTQYF. The CDR3 nucleotides are TGTGCCAGCAGCTTCTCTAGCGGGGTGAGCACAGATACGCAGTATTTT.

The V call is TRBV5-1, the J call TRBJ1-5; D gene unclear. V lost 0 bases, J lost 7 bases, and 17 bases lay in between. Germline V lookup: CDR1 SGHRS, CDR2 YFSETQ. This CDR3 is built from 16 residues. The CDR3 loop is CASSLEAASVGQPQHF. The DNA of the CDR3 is TGCGCCAGCAGCTTGGAGGCGGCGTCGGTGGGACAGCCCCAGCATTTT.

This CDR3 reads CASTPGAYEQYF. CDR3 DNA sequence: TGTGCCAGCACCCCGGGAGCCTACGAGCAGTACTTC. The rearrangement joins TRBV6-1 to TRBJ2-7; maybe TRBD2 (6 bases). CDR3 length: 12 residues. The V gene lost 7 bases and the J gene lost 2 bases, with 9 bases spanning the gap. Per germline, CDR1 MNHNS and CDR2 SASEGT.

V usage is TRBV6-5 and J usage is TRBJ2-2; 10 bases map to TRBD2. Germline V gene data show CDR1 as MNHEY and CDR2 as SVGAGI. Trimming at V came to 4 bases and at J to 6 bases, leaving 5 bases not matched to a gene. The CDR3 contains 15 residues. CDR3 protein: CASSSLAGEAGELFF. Written as DNA, the CDR3 is TGTGCCAGCAGTTCCCTAGCGGGGGAGGCCGGGGAGCTGTTTTTT.

J is TRBJ2-3 and V is TRBV5-6; perhaps D is TRBD1 or TRBD2 (5 bases each). The V gene lost 3 bases and the J gene lost 8 bases, with 13 bases spanning the gap. The germline V gene has CDR1 SGHDT and CDR2 YYEEEE. The CDR3 is 13 amino acids. CDR3 in DNA: TGTGCCAGCAGCTCGGGAATTGGGGGTACGCAGTATTTT. Protein product: CASSSGIGGTQYF.

The chain joins TRBV11-2 to TRBJ2-2; D may be TRBD2 (6 bases). In germline, CDR1 is SGHAT, CDR2 FQNNGV. The V gene lost 5 bases and the J gene lost 7 bases, with 14 bases spanning the gap. The length of the CDR3 is 14 residues. CDR3 region: CASSPWTTRGELFF. The CDR3 DNA sequence: TGTGCCAGCAGCCCTTGGACTACCCGCGGGGAGCTGTTTTTT.

The chain links TRBV18 to TRBJ1-1; tentatively, D is TRBD1 (6 bases). The CDR3 contains 14 residues. V lost 0 bases, J lost 11 bases, and 16 bases lay in between. Germline values: CDR1 KGHSH, CDR2 LQKENI. The CDR3, as DNA: TGTGCCAGCTCACCACCAAGGACAGAAGGCAGGGCTTTCTTT. This gives the protein CASSPPRTEGRAFF.

The chain carries TRBV29-1 and TRBJ2-1; possibly TRBD2 for D (5 bases). There are 12 residues in the CDR3. The V gene's germline CDR1 is SQVTM and CDR2 ANQGSEA. V was clipped by 6 bases and J by 9 bases, with 15 bases between them. The CDR3 loop reads CSVPTGYGEQFF. The CDR3 DNA reads as TGCAGCGTCCCTACGGGGTACGGTGAGCAGTTCTTC.

This chain joins TRBV20-1 and TRBJ1-1; D remains ambiguous. This CDR3 region has 9 residues. CDR1 DFQATT and CDR2 SNEGSKA come from the germline V gene (reference sequence). Trimming stripped 3 bases from V and 10 bases from J, with 6 bases between. The CDR3 loop reads CSASSIAFF. The CDR3 bases are TGCAGTGCTAGCTCGATAGCTTTCTTT.

V gene TRBV14 combines with J gene TRBJ2-7; D call uncertain. The CDR3 spans 13 residues. V was trimmed by 0 bases and J by 4 bases, leaving 7 bases between them. Germline V lookup: CDR1 SGHDN, CDR2 FVKESK. The CDR3, as DNA: TGTGCCAGCAGCCAAGATTCAGTATACGAGCAGTACTTC. Its translation is CASSQDSVYEQYF.

This chain uses TRBV19 with TRBJ1-6, with D uncertain. CDR1 and CDR2 (germline): LNHDA, SQIVND (reference sequence). CDR3 length: 15 amino acids. The V and J ends lost 4 bases and 0 bases respectively, with 7 bases between them. The CDR3 bases are TGTGCCAGTAGTAGAGGGAGCTCCTATAATTCACCCCTCCACTTT. It is translated as CASSRGSSYNSPLHF. The variable domain in full, with the rest retrieved from reference TRBV19 and TRBJ1-6, is DGGITQSPKYLFRKEGQNVTLSCEQNLNHDAMYWYRQDPGQGLRLIYYSQIVNDFQKGDIAEGYSVSREKKESFPLTVTSAQKNPTAFYLCASSRGSSYNSPLHFGNGTRLTVT.

V gene TRBV18 combines with J gene TRBJ2-7; TRBD1 matches at 9 bases. Germline V lookup: CDR1 KGHSH, CDR2 LQKENI. Trimming took 3 bases from V and 3 from J; bases not matched to a gene: 9. The CDR3 totals 16 residues. This CDR3 is CASSPLPGQGSYEQYF. CDR3 nucleotide sequence: TGTGCCAGCTCACCGCTACCCGGACAGGGGAGCTACGAGCAGTACTTC.

The CDR3 is CASSQDRGLSYEQYF. CDR3 coding DNA: TGTGCCAGCAGTCAGGACAGGGGGTTATCCTACGAGCAGTACTTC. This sequence joins TRBV6-5 and TRBJ2-7; 10 positions agree with TRBD1. Germline V lookup: CDR1 MNHEY, CDR2 SVGAGI. The CDR3 has 15 residues. Germline trimming cut 5 bases from V and 1 base from J; bases unmatched to any gene: 5.

The chain employs TRBV4-1 and TRBJ1-4; the D gene is possibly TRBD1 (6 bases). The CDR3 runs to 16 residues. Germline V CDR1 and CDR2: MGHRA, YSYEKL. V was cut by 1 base and J by 8 bases, with 17 bases left in between. CDR3 amino acids: CASSQVGASRGEKLFF. The CDR3 region has the DNA TGCGCCAGCAGCCAAGTGGGGGCGTCCCGAGGGGAAAAACTGTTTTTT.

The chain employs TRBV7-3 and TRBJ2-7; the D gene is possibly TRBD1 (6 bases). The CDR3 covers 14 residues. V was cut by 5 bases and J by 1 base, with 12 bases left in between. Germline V lookup: CDR1 SGHTA, CDR2 FQGTGA. The CDR3, as DNA: TGTGCCAGCAGCCCAAGGACAGATTCCTACGAGCAGTACTTC. Residues: CASSPRTDSYEQYF.

DNA of the CDR3: TGTGCCAGCAGCTTAAATCTCCAAGAGACCCAGTACTTC. It translates to CASSLNLQETQYF. This chain links TRBV7-2 with TRBJ2-5; no clear D gene. CDR3 size: 13 residues. Germline loops: CDR1 SGHTA, CDR2 FQGNSA. V was trimmed by 2 bases and J by 1 base, leaving 5 bases between them.

The V gene is TRBV7-8, the J gene TRBJ2-3; 9 nucleotides align to TRBD2. The CDR3 runs to 17 residues. Trimming took 4 bases from V and 4 from J; bases not matched to a gene: 12. Germline lookup yields CDR1 SGHVS and CDR2 FQNEAQ. CDR3 protein: CASSSYGGSGGSDTQYF. The CDR3 bases are TGTGCCAGCAGCTCCTATGGGGGTAGCGGGGGATCAGATACGCAGTATTTT.

This chain links TRBV15 with TRBJ1-2; tentatively, D is TRBD1 (5 bases). Trimming cost V 1 base and J 0 bases, with 12 bases left between them. There are 16 residues in the CDR3. Germline lookup yields CDR1 LNHNV and CDR2 YYDKDF (reference sequence). The DNA of the CDR3 is TGTGCCACCAGCAGAGGGGGGGTAGAGACTAACTATGGCTACACCTTC. Translating gives CATSRGGVETNYGYTF. The complete variable domain, with remaining parts taken from reference TRBV15 and TRBJ1-2, reads DAMVIQNPRYQVTQFGKPVTLSCSQTLNHNVMYWYQQKSSQAPKLLFHYYDKDFNNEADTPDNFQSRRPNTSFCFLDIRSPGLGDTAMYLCATSRGGVETNYGYTFGSGTRLTVV.

The chain joins TRBV4-1 to TRBJ1-2, with D unclear. CDR1 MGHRA and CDR2 YSYEKL come from the germline V gene. CDR3 length: 13 amino acids. The V and J ends lost 4 bases and 7 bases respectively, with 13 bases between them. The CDR3 protein is CASSLYGFGGYTF. The DNA of the CDR3 is TGCGCCAGCAGCCTTTATGGTTTTGGTGGCTACACCTTC.

This chain connects TRBV7-3 to TRBJ1-1; D might be TRBD1 (6 bases). The CDR3 spans 13 residues. V was cut by 4 bases and J by 11 bases, with 17 bases left in between. Germline CDR1 is SGHTA and CDR2 is FQGTGA. CDR3 protein: CASSSVLGGTAFF. The CDR3 region has the DNA TGTGCCAGCAGCTCGGTGTTAGGGGGTACGGCTTTCTTT.

The chain uses TRBV2 and TRBJ2-1; TRBD2 agrees at 8 bases. The ends lost 4 bases at V and 7 bases at J; junction bases unmatched: 12. The CDR3 length is 16 residues. Germline CDR1 SNHLY, CDR2 FYNNEI. CDR3 residues: CASSGVTGGALNEQFF. DNA of the CDR3: TGTGCCAGCAGTGGGGTTACGGGGGGGGCCTTGAATGAGCAGTTCTTC.

This sequence joins TRBV10-1 and TRBJ2-3, with a possible D match to TRBD1 (6 bases). Germline-derived CDR1 and CDR2 are WNHNN and SYGVQD (reference sequence). V lost 0 bases, J lost 6 bases, and 13 bases lay in between. The CDR3 has 15 amino acids. For the CDR3, the DNA is TGCGCCAGCAGTGAGTCTGTGGCAGGGGATGATACGCAGTATTTT. As protein: CASSESVAGDDTQYF.

This chain connects TRBV12-5 to TRBJ1-4; D may be TRBD1 (5 bases). Trimming removed 6 bases at V and 7 bases at J, with 18 bases between. Germline CDR1 is LGHNT and CDR2 is FRNRAP. The CDR3 has 15 residues. CDR3 nucleotide sequence: TGTGCTAGTGGAACGGGGACCCAGGAGAGTGAAAAACTGTTTTTT. Translated: CASGTGTQESEKLFF.

This clone was counted a few times. The V gene is TRBV30, the J gene TRBJ1-1; 8 nucleotides align to TRBD1. V lost 1 base to trimming and J lost 1 base; unmatched junction nucleotides: 8. The CDR3 totals 16 residues. From germline, CDR1 is GTSNPN and CDR2 SVGIG (reference sequence). DNA for the CDR3: TGTGCCTGGAGTGGTGGACAGGGCGGGCAGAACACTGAAGCTTTCTTT. Translation: CAWSGGQGGQNTEAFF.

The table lists this clone with a count of one. The chain couples TRBV5-1 to TRBJ2-7; 7 bases match TRBD2. The CDR3 consists of 14 residues. V shed 4 bases, J shed 3 bases, and the junction held 7 bases outside the gene matches. Germline V CDR1 and CDR2: SGHRS, YFSETQ. In nucleotides, the CDR3 is TGCGCCAGCAGCGACTATGGGGGGGTCTACGAGCAGTACTTC. Its protein product is CASSDYGGVYEQYF. The whole variable domain, filled in from reference TRBV5-1 and TRBJ2-7, reads KAGVTQTPRYLIKTRGQQVTLSCSPISGHRSVSWYQQTPGQGLQFLFEYFSETQRNKGNFPGRFSGRQFSNSRSEMNVSTLELGDSALYLCASSDYGGVYEQYFGPGTRLTVT.